This entry concerns a single T cell receptor beta chain. Profiled with immunoSEQ multiplex PCR; TCRdb holds only in-frame clones, not every one. The sample shows approximately 290,000 clones, about nine tenths of them seen only once. This sample is drawn from a study of blood T cell repertoires in COVID-19. The germline gives CDR1 MDHEN, CDR2 SYDVKM. The CDR3 runs 16 residues. V dropped 6 bases and J dropped 0 bases, with 15 bases sitting between them. Researchers sorted participants into cohorts using their self-reported clinical history. For recovered donors of Cohort 3, there were two negative PCRs, clearance, or symptom resolution.

The origin of this receptor is a woman under 40 who had recovered from COVID-19. What was sequenced was PBMCs or T cells enriched from blood (not recorded which). V gene TRBV28 combines with J gene TRBJ1-5; D is unclear. The CDR3 region has the DNA TGTGCCAGCAGCCCACCTCGACTGACTAGCAATCAGCCCCAGCATTTT. Translating it yields CASSPPRLTSNQPQHF.